A selection of T cell receptor beta chains follows, all from one sample in a study of blood T cells in healthy people across ages. A single record per CDR3 protein comes from TCRdb applying MiXCR to the 5' RACE reads. The sample consists of roughly 1 million distinct CDR3 sequences, almost 25% of them appearing once. The same sample was also studied in work on T cells of mothers and their children.

The sequencing sample was made of blood. Receptor source: a girl aged 2-10 years in good health. CDR3s include the opening cysteine and the closing phenylalanine or tryptophan. D genes are given only for firm matches. Only part of the rows carry a size: once, few, many, or a class if the clone is expanded.

DNA: TGTGCCAGCAGACCGGGACTAGCGGGAAGGGTTGAGCAGTTCTTC
CDR3: CASRPGLAGRVEQFF
D: TRBD2
size: few
J: TRBJ2-1
V: TRBV6-5

DNA: TGCAGTGCTGTCAACGCGAACACCGGGGAGCTGTTTTTT
CDR3: CSAVNANTGELFF
D: -
size: -
J: TRBJ2-2
V: TRBV20-1

DNA: TGCGCCAGCAGCCCTCAGGGGAGTTCCGGGGGGTATGGCTACACCTTC
CDR3: CASSPQGSSGGYGYTF
D: -
size: -
J: TRBJ1-2
V: TRBV4-3

DNA: TGCGCCAGCAGCTTGCGAGTGCTAGCGGGGATTAGCTCCCACGAGCAGTACTTC
CDR3: CASSLRVLAGISSHEQYF
D: TRBD2
size: -
J: TRBJ2-7
V: TRBV5-1

DNA: TGTGCCAGCAGGCGACCCATCCCGACGGACACTGAAGCTTTCTTT
CDR3: CASRRPIPTDTEAFF
D: -
size: -
J: TRBJ1-1
V: TRBV6-6

DNA: TGCAGCGTTGAGATGGACTCTGGAAACACCATATATTTT
CDR3: CSVEMDSGNTIYF
D: -
size: many
J: TRBJ1-3
V: TRBV29-1

DNA: TGTGCCATCAGTAGCGGCCAGGGCACAGATACGCAGTATTTT
CDR3: CAISSGQGTDTQYF
D: -
size: -
J: TRBJ2-3
V: TRBV10-3

DNA: TGTGCCAGCAGCTTAGAATGGGAGACCCAGTACTTC
CDR3: CASSLEWETQYF
D: -
size: many
J: TRBJ2-5
V: TRBV5-1

DNA: TGTGCCAGCAGTGAAAGGGATTCGCCCTACAATGAGCAGTTCTTC
CDR3: CASSERDSPYNEQFF
D: -
size: -
J: TRBJ2-1
V: TRBV2

DNA: TGCAGTGCCGCCGACAGGGGGAGTTATGGCTACACCTTC
CDR3: CSAADRGSYGYTF
D: TRBD1
size: few
J: TRBJ1-2
V: TRBV20-1

DNA: TGTGCCAGCAGTTACCGACTCAACTACAATGAGCAGTTCTTC
CDR3: CASSYRLNYNEQFF
D: -
size: few
J: TRBJ2-1
V: TRBV6-2/TRBV6-3

DNA: TGCGCCAGCAGCCAAAATAACGTGGAGCAGTTCTTC
CDR3: CASSQNNVEQFF
D: -
size: many
J: TRBJ2-1
V: TRBV4-1

DNA: TGTGCCAGCAGTCGAGACTCCGTAGAGCAGTACTTC
CDR3: CASSRDSVEQYF
D: -
size: few
J: TRBJ2-7
V: TRBV28

DNA: TGCAGTGCCGTACACCCTGGGGGTAGAGAGACCCAGTACTTC
CDR3: CSAVHPGGRETQYF
D: -
size: few
J: TRBJ2-5
V: TRBV20-1

DNA: TGTGCCAGCAGCCCCCTTTGGGCGGGGGAAACAGATACGCAGTATTTT
CDR3: CASSPLWAGETDTQYF
D: TRBD2
size: -
J: TRBJ2-3
V: TRBV7-2

DNA: TGTGCCAGCAGTTTTGAGGTCTCCACAGATACGCAGTATTTT
CDR3: CASSFEVSTDTQYF
D: -
size: -
J: TRBJ2-3
V: TRBV28

DNA: TGTGCCAGCAGCCTTACTAGCGAGGGACTCCAAGAGACCCAGTACTTC
CDR3: CASSLTSEGLQETQYF
D: TRBD2
size: -
J: TRBJ2-5
V: TRBV12-3/TRBV12-4

DNA: TGCGCCAGCAGCCCGACAGGCCCATCACCCCTCCACTTT
CDR3: CASSPTGPSPLHF
D: -
size: -
J: TRBJ1-6
V: TRBV5-1

DNA: TGTGCCAGCAGTTTATTAGCGCTAGTTGGATCCCCCGGGGAGCTGTTTTTT
CDR3: CASSLLALVGSPGELFF
D: -
size: few
J: TRBJ2-2
V: TRBV27

DNA: TGCGCCAGCAGCTCCAGGATTGACGGGAATACGCAGTATTTT
CDR3: CASSSRIDGNTQYF
D: -
size: -
J: TRBJ2-3
V: TRBV5-1

DNA: TGTGCCAGCAGCTTAATGAATGAGCAGTTCTTC
CDR3: CASSLMNEQFF
D: -
size: few
J: TRBJ2-1
V: TRBV7-9

DNA: TGTGCCAGCAGCCCAACTCCCCAGGGAGCCTACGAGCAGTACTTC
CDR3: CASSPTPQGAYEQYF
D: -
size: -
J: TRBJ2-7
V: TRBV9